This T cell receptor beta chain came from a study of T cell changes during pregnancy in multiple sclerosis. Some clones are missing from TCRdb's copy, which holds only in-frame ones; the method was immunoSEQ multiplex PCR. The sample carries tens of thousands of clones, roughly 86% recorded once. This clone showed up just once. The CDR3 runs to 15 residues. From germline, CDR1 is SGDLS and CDR2 YYNGEE. The germline V and J ends were trimmed by 4 bases and 5 bases, with 16 bases remaining between them. The receptor's source is a female donor in good health, enrolled as a control in a pregnancy study. The gene calls are TRBV9 and TRBJ2-1; D is possibly TRBD1 (5 bases). Sequences were derived from CD8+ T cells from peripheral blood mononuclear cells, sampled in the first trimester of pregnancy. CDR3 sequence (DNA): TGTGCCAGCAGCCCCTTAGTGGGGCCAAACAATGAGCAGTTCTTC. Its protein is CASSPLVGPNNEQFF.